What follows describes a single T cell receptor (beta chain). Its antigen is unidentified. The record originates from a study of T cell responses to AZD1222 COVID-19 vaccine. General study results and limits: Samples come after the peak T cell response, not at day 14. Dominant at 160-218 and 743-854, vaccine-associated CD4 TCRs also spanned spike.

Data came from immunoSEQ multiplex PCR; TCRdb stores just in-frame clones and leaves some out. Counted here are roughly 66,000 clones, approximately 90% occurring once; the ten biggest clones make up around 4.9%. The sequence derives from an adult who received the MenACWY meningococcal vaccine as a control. The sample in question was peripheral blood, obtained 28 days after the second dose of the MenACWY control vaccine.

CDR3 coding DNA: TGCGCCAGCAGGACAGATACGCAGTATTTT. Translation: CASRTDTQYF. V and J are TRBV10-1 and TRBJ2-3; the D is unclear. Germline V lookup: CDR1 WNHNN, CDR2 SYGVQD (reference sequence). The CDR3 is 10 amino acids. V lost 6 bases, J lost 3 bases, and 1 base lay in between.